The T cell receptor beta chain under discussion was sequenced for a study of blood T cells in healthy people across ages (dated by TCRdb to the mid-2010s). About the study as a whole: Template switching captured roughly one uniquely barcoded TCR beta cDNA molecule per two T cells in model experiments. To track age-related changes in TCR beta repertoire diversity, the study relied on deep sequencing normalized with unique cDNA molecular identifiers. Four age groups were formed from the donors: young (average approximately 16 years), middle-aged (just under 40), aged (approximately 60) and long-lived (more than 75). To avoid experimental bias, donors of different ages were randomly spread across the sequencing lanes. Two additional independent replicas of 1 million unique cDNA reads from the same blood draw were analyzed for two donors (one aged 18 to 30 and one aged 80 or older). What the research found in general, with its limitations: The percentage of naive T cells measured by flow cytometry correlated strongly with observed TCR beta diversity. Observed TCR beta diversity per million T cells fell roughly linearly with age, and a significant reduction was already apparent by age around 40. Compared with the aged group, more naive CD4+ T cells, fewer expanded clones and increased TCR diversity were shown by the long-lived group, suggesting age selection. Estimates of total diversity from one million sequenced T cells were regarded as lower bounds and underestimates. The CMV infection status of donors was not known, potentially confounding age-related changes in expanded clonotypes. Because profiling used bulk unsorted PBMCs, naive and antigen-experienced compartments could not be compared conclusively.

Library preparation was by 5' RACE. Sequencing took place on an Illumina HiSeq 2500. A second PCR of about 6 to 12 cycles was performed with a sample-barcoded 5' primer and a J-beta primer mix. A unique molecular identifier was introduced onto each TCR beta cDNA molecule by a template-switch 5' adaptor carrying 12 random nucleotides. At least 3 million CDR3-containing paired-end reads were obtained from each sample. First-strand cDNA synthesis was performed from all RNA using the Mint cDNA synthesis kit, with priming by a TRBC-specific oligonucleotide. After uracil-DNA glycosylase treatment, a first 18-cycle PCR used universal primers M1SS and BC2_uni_R on all cDNA. Per the original workflow: Each sample was normalized by randomly selecting 1 million high-quality reads, each carrying a distinct molecular identifier. Reads sharing molecular identifiers were discarded rather than binned into consensus sequences. CDR3 identification, clonotype clustering and error correction used MiTCR with a Q25 quality threshold and the strictest error-elimination algorithm. A nonparametric unseen species model with Euler transformation was used to estimate lower-bound total TCR beta diversity. TCRdb reran the public reads through fastp at Q25 and MiXCR, keeping productive beta chains. Identical CDR3 proteins give one entry, which carries the most common genes and DNA. The V and J calls come from TCRdb's annotation, not from the publication. The sample table lists more than 700,000 distinct CDR3 sequences, roughly 50% of them with a count of one. The ten largest clones represent about 38% of the sample.

With respect to this clonotype: The specificity of this receptor is unknown. No base quality information exists; no much larger clone differs at one position.

Donors were 39 systemically healthy Caucasian individuals from Russia aged roughly 6 to 90 years. Ten milliliters of peripheral blood were drawn from each donor into EDTA-treated Vacutainer tubes. PBMCs were isolated by Ficoll-Paque density-gradient centrifugation, with at least 7 million obtained per sample. Trizol reagent was used to extract total RNA from PBMCs, with at least 6 micrograms per sample. For every donor, an aliquot of PBMCs went through flow cytometry to measure the percentages of naive CD45RAhigh/CD27high T cells. This sequence was found in a man aged 80 or over in good health. Sequenced: blood.

The CDR3 reads as follows: CSAFIGGGYTF. The nucleotide sequence is given as TGCAGTGCTTTTATAGGGGGCGGCTACACCTTC. The chain employs TRBV20-1 and TRBJ1-2; 7 bases in between match TRBD1. CDR1 and CDR2, per the germline V gene (reference sequence), are DFQATT and SNEGSKA. Trimming leaves V shorter by 5 bases and J shorter by 8 bases, with the junction holding 5 bases beyond the gene matches. CDR3 length: 11 amino acids, cysteine to phenylalanine. Just the 33-base CDR3 DNA is kept, in frame starting at base 1.